The following is a T cell receptor beta chain sequence with its context. There is no known antigen for this receptor. Base quality data are lacking; no much larger clone is found one base away. These data come from a study of T cells in Graves' hyperthyroidism and ophthalmopathy (dated by TCRdb to between 2018 and 2021). Regarding the study in general: Peripheral blood samples were taken at the time of initial diagnosis, prior to any treatment. To identify TCR V-J signatures that set the groups apart, the researchers used a discovery cohort of 90 to 100 patients, made up of 40 to 45 with Graves' ophthalmopathy and about 60 with stable Graves' hyperthyroidism. Thyroid tissue and blood T-cell repertoires from six Graves' hyperthyroidism patients were also compared in the study. According to the paper, TCR Vbeta CDR3 sequencing was carried out on some 130 peripheral blood samples, which came from some 41 ophthalmopathy, under 85 hyperthyroidism and approximately 17 progressor patients. Prospective prediction of ophthalmopathy was tested in an independent validation cohort of about 19 hyperthyroidism patients and 17 patients who later progressed to ophthalmopathy. Once sampling was done, hyperthyroidism patients were given methimazole at a starting dose of 30 mg daily, whereas ophthalmopathy patients were given high-dose intravenous methylprednisolone. The roughly 90 discovery patients were divided at random into training and test sets in a 7:3 ratio. Paper-wide results and their limitations: In validation, progression to ophthalmopathy was predicted by the model with more than 65% sensitivity and under 85% specificity, a median of 6.5 months before onset. In cross-validation, a model built on a 13 V-J signature told ophthalmopathy apart from stable hyperthyroidism with roughly 87% sensitivity and approximately 81% specificity, and in testing the same model reached 80%/75%. Sample size was not statistically predetermined, and investigators were not blinded to group allocation. Most expanded thyroid clonotypes (frequency above 0.001) were also found in blood, which suggests that blood repertoires may mirror thyroid immune responses.

Ophthalmopathy patients had moderately to severely active disease, with a Clinical Activity Score of 3 or more, a NOSPECS grade of 4 or more, and a disease duration of less than 3 months. The study excluded patients with uncontrolled infections, other autoimmune diseases, pregnancy or lactation. Diagnoses were established on the basis of clinical symptoms, serum thyroxine and TRAb, thyroid ultrasound, and orbital computed tomography. PBMCs were separated from roughly 10 ml of fresh peripheral blood using Ficoll-Paque density gradient centrifugation. Trizol reagent was used to extract total RNA, and RNA quality was then checked on an Agilent 2100 Bioanalyzer. V loses 9 bases of germline sequence and J loses 10 bases, and the interval between the two ends is 19 bases. Measured from the cysteine to the phenylalanine, the CDR3 is 14 residues long. The kept DNA is CDR3 alone, 42 bases in frame from the first base. The germline V gene (reference sequence) sets CDR1 to SEHNR and CDR2 to FQNEAQ.

Amplification of TCR beta CDR3 regions was carried out from RNA transcripts. A first-round RT-PCR of the TCR CDR3 used the HTBI primer set with the Qiagen OneStep RT-PCR kit. Libraries were constructed in a second round of multiplex PCR, after which size selection and purification were carried out. The libraries were sequenced on an Illumina HiSeq2000 using paired-end 100 bp reads. Regarding the original processing steps: SOAPnuke was used to process the raw data, throwing out any read that contained adapters or uncalled bases, had a mean Phred below 15, or lacked an exact constant-primer or identifier match. COPE v1.2.5 was used to merge high-quality paired reads, and clonotypes were defined as unique nucleotide sequences. MiTCR v1.1 was used to align the clonotypes against IMGT TRBV, TRBD and TRBJ reference segments. Only V-J combinations with frequency above 0.0001, covering 99.2% of repertoires, were analysed. A TCS score was defined as the ratio between F50 (clonal expansion) and ExV (chaos), using BLOSUM62-based TCRdist between CDR3 peptides within each V-J. Welch's t-statistics and random forest reduced roughly 540 V-J features to 10 to 15, which were used in a naive Bayes classifier (R e1071). TCRdb handled the public reads itself, with Q25 trimming in fastp and clone calling in MiXCR, and kept productive beta chains. Duplicate CDR3 protein sequences are folded into a single record with the most common DNA and genes. These V and J calls derive from TCRdb rather than the authors' analysis. This sample is represented by 300,000 to 450,000 distinct CDR3 sequences; 18% of them were singletons. The ten largest make up 40% of the sample.

The specimen was blood. The clonotype originates from a man aged 18-30 years with Graves' ophthalmopathy. This chain is built from TRBV7-9 and TRBJ1-6; D gene: possibly TRBD1, on 5 matching bases. The DNA is TGTGCCAGTAGTATCTACGGGGACCAATCACCCCTCCACTTT. Translated, it gives CASSIYGDQSPLHF.